The source of this T cell receptor (beta chain) is a study of shared clonotypes between healthy human individuals. For the study at large: For every donor, three CD4 naive, three CD4 memory, two CD8 naive and one CD8 memory plates were used.

Each PCR replicate from the sorted subsets contained about 200 ng DNA, which is tens of thousands of T cell genomes. Profiled with immunoSEQ multiplex PCR; TCRdb holds only in-frame clones, not every one. This sample has 1.5 million to 2.5 million clones; just under 95% occur once, and the top ten carry around 1.2%. Per the germline V gene, CDR1 is MDHEN and CDR2 is SYDVKM. The CDR3 sequence is 16 residues long. Trimming shortened V by 5 bases and J by 0 bases, and 11 bases separated the two germline ends. The naive CD8 subset, CD45RO-negative cells positively selected for CCR7, excluded terminally differentiated effector memory CD45RA+ cells.

The J gene is TRBJ2-6, the V gene TRBV28; D unresolved. Input material: naive CD8+ T cells sorted from blood. The receptor was derived from a man aged 18 to 30 in good health. The CDR3 region has the DNA TGTGCCAGCAGTCCGAACAGATTCTCTGGGGCCAACGTCCTGACTTTC. This encodes CASSPNRFSGANVLTF.